This is a list of T cell receptor beta chains from one sample in a study of preoperative IRX-2 immunotherapy in early breast cancer. TCRdb's copy holds only in-frame clones and misses some; the assay was immunoSEQ multiplex PCR. Among 95,000 to 100,000 clones listed, just over 85% were seen once. Source: tumor tissue, taken after IRX-2 immunotherapy. The source is a human donor with breast cancer. Both conserved end residues are part of each CDR3. Each record gives: V gene, J gene, clone size, D gene, CDR3 protein, CDR3 DNA. A D gene is named only where the DNA matches it firmly. Some rows mark clone size as missing; the rest say once, few, many or name a class of expanded clone.

TRBV10-3	TRBJ2-1	-	-	CAISESKKTSNEQFF	TGTGCCATCAGTGAGTCGAAGAAAACTAGCAATGAGCAGTTCTTC
TRBV29-1	TRBJ2-1	-	TRBD2	CSVQRASGVYNEQFF	TGCAGCGTTCAAAGGGCTAGCGGCGTTTACAATGAGCAGTTCTTC
TRBV11-3	TRBJ1-4	few	-	CASSPTMGVTNEKLFF	TGTGCCAGCAGTCCGACGATGGGGGTAACTAATGAAAAACTGTTTTTT
TRBV6-8	TRBJ2-5	-	-	CASSSPRGAQETQYF	TGTGCCAGCAGTTCCCCTCGGGGGGCCCAAGAGACCCAGTACTTC
TRBV6-8	TRBJ1-3	-	-	CASSSLDVGTVSGNTIYF	TGTGCCAGCAGTTCCCTGGACGTCGGCACAGTCTCTGGAAACACCATATATTTT
TRBV28	TRBJ1-6	-	-	CASRDTGLPLHF	TGTGCCAGCCGGGACACAGGCTTACCCCTCCACTTT
TRBV5-1	TRBJ2-7	-	TRBD1	CASSPRGQGNYEQYF	TGCGCCAGCAGCCCTAGGGGACAGGGAAACTACGAGCAGTACTTC
TRBV23-1	TRBJ2-1	-	-	CASSSPKCRGYSYNEQFF	TGCGCCAGCAGTTCCCCGAAGTGCAGGGGTTACTCCTACAATGAGCAGTTCTTC
TRBV14	TRBJ2-3	-	-	CASSQGGEVIADTQYF	TGTGCCAGCAGCCAAGGGGGGGAAGTCATTGCAGATACGCAGTATTTT
TRBV11-3	TRBJ1-6	few	-	CASSLARRHSPLHF	TGTGCCAGCAGCTTGGCCAGGCGCCATTCACCCCTCCACTTT
TRBV6-8	TRBJ2-7	-	-	CASSFGVIEQYF	TGTGCCAGCAGTTTCGGGGTAATCGAGCAGTACTTC
TRBV14	TRBJ2-7	-	TRBD2	CASSQEWREVSEQYF	TGTGCCAGCAGCCAAGAATGGCGGGAGGTCTCCGAGCAGTACTTC
TRBV19	TRBJ2-1	-	-	CASSRQARYNEQFF	TGTGCCAGTAGTCGACAGGCGCGCTACAATGAGCAGTTCTTC
TRBV7-1	TRBJ1-4	-	TRBD1	CASSETGTANEKLFF	TGTGCCAGCAGCGAAACCGGGACAGCGAATGAAAAACTGTTTTTT
TRBV28	TRBJ1-5	-	-	CASREQSQPQHF	TGTGCCAGCAGGGAACAGAGCCAGCCCCAGCATTTT
TRBV6-8	TRBJ2-3	-	-	CASSRDRSTDTQYF	TGTGCCAGCAGCAGGGACCGATCCACAGATACGCAGTATTTT
TRBV4-1	TRBJ2-7	-	-	CASSQDQRGLYEQYF	TGCGCCAGCAGCCAAGATCAGCGCGGGCTTTACGAGCAGTACTTC
TRBV12-5	TRBJ1-5	-	-	CASGFRGEDQPQHF	TGTGCTAGTGGTTTCCGAGGAGAGGATCAGCCCCAGCATTTT
TRBV11-3	TRBJ2-2	-	-	CASTPWELRNTGELFF	TGTGCCAGCACCCCTTGGGAACTTAGAAACACCGGGGAGCTGTTTTTT
TRBV6-8	TRBJ2-7	-	TRBD2	CASRPPGGGIYEQYF	TGTGCCAGCAGGCCCCCTGGCGGGGGAATTTACGAGCAGTACTTC
TRBV11-3	TRBJ2-3	-	-	CASSSSARQVQDTQYF	TGTGCCAGCAGCTCATCAGCCCGACAGGTGCAAGATACGCAGTATTTT
TRBV19	TRBJ2-2	once	-	CASSPNWAGELFF	TGTGCCAGTAGTCCTAATTGGGCCGGGGAGCTGTTTTTT
TRBV10-2	TRBJ2-1	-	TRBD1	CASRGEQGGEQFF	TGCGCCAGCAGGGGCGAACAGGGGGGTGAGCAGTTCTTC
TRBV10-2	TRBJ2-2	few	-	CASSESFAGELFF	TGCGCCAGCAGTGAGTCGTTTGCCGGGGAGCTGTTTTTT
TRBV5-1	TRBJ1-2	-	-	CASSPEVGGPYGYTF	TGCGCCAGCAGCCCGGAGGTAGGGGGGCCCTATGGCTACACCTTC
TRBV7-7	TRBJ1-1	-	-	CASSLWQPPVLNTEAFF	TGTGCCAGCAGCTTATGGCAGCCCCCCGTCTTGAACACTGAAGCTTTCTTT
TRBV23-1	TRBJ1-5	-	TRBD1	CASSLQGPNQPQHF	TGCGCCAGCAGCTTACAGGGGCCAAATCAGCCCCAGCATTTT
TRBV11-1	TRBJ2-2	-	TRBD1	CASSPYGITGDSGELFF	TGTGCCAGCAGCCCTTATGGTATCACAGGGGATTCCGGGGAGCTGTTTTTT
TRBV23-1	TRBJ2-2	-	-	CASSLRWSGELFF	TGCGCCAGCAGCTTACGGTGGAGCGGGGAGCTGTTTTTT
TRBV19	TRBJ1-5	-	-	CASSINDNQPQHF	TGTGCCAGTAGTATTAACGACAATCAGCCCCAGCATTTT
TRBV19	TRBJ2-1	-	TRBD2	CASSPRGTSGRNEQFF	TGTGCCAGTAGTCCAAGGGGGACTAGCGGGAGAAATGAGCAGTTCTTC
TRBV29-1	TRBJ1-1	-	-	CSVGLIRGGTEAFF	TGCAGCGTCGGGTTAATAAGGGGCGGCACTGAAGCTTTCTTT
TRBV7-6	TRBJ2-2	-	-	CASSLQGSYTGELFF	TGTGCCAGCAGCTTACAGGGTTCGTACACCGGGGAGCTGTTTTTT
TRBV7-7	TRBJ1-2	-	-	CASSLVGSNYGYTF	TGTGCCAGCAGCTTGGTAGGCAGTAACTATGGCTACACCTTC
TRBV6-8	TRBJ2-5	-	-	CASSYGGHIQETQYF	TGTGCCAGCAGTTACGGGGGACATATCCAAGAGACCCAGTACTTC
TRBV28	TRBJ2-5	-	-	CASGSPRLGSGETQYF	TGTGCCAGCGGTTCTCCCCGTCTGGGCAGCGGGGAGACCCAGTACTTC
TRBV10-2	TRBJ1-6	-	-	CASSETGRFDPLHF	TGCGCCAGCAGTGAAACAGGCAGATTTGATCCCCTCCACTTT